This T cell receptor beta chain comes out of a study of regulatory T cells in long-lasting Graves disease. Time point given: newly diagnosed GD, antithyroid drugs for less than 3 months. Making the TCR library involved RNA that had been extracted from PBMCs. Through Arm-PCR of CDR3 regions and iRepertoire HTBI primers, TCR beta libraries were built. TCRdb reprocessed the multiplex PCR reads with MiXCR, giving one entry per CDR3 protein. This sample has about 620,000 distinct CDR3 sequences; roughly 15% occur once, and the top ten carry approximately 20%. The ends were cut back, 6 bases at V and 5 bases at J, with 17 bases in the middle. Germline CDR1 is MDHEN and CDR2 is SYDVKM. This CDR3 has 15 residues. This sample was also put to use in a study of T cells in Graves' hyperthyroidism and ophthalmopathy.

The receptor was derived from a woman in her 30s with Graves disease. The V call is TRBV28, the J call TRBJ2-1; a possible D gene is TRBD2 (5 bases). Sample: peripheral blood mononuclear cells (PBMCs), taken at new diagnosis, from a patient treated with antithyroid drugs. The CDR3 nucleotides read TGTGCCAGCAGCCCTCGGTGGGAGAGGAACAATGAGCAGTTCTTC. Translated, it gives CASSPRWERNNEQFF. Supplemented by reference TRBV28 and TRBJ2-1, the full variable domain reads DVKVTQSSRYLVKRTGEKVFLECVQDMDHENMFWYRQDPGLGLRLIYFSYDVKMKEKGDIPEGYSVSREKKERFSLILESASTNQTSMYLCASSPRWERNNEQFFGPGTRLTVL.